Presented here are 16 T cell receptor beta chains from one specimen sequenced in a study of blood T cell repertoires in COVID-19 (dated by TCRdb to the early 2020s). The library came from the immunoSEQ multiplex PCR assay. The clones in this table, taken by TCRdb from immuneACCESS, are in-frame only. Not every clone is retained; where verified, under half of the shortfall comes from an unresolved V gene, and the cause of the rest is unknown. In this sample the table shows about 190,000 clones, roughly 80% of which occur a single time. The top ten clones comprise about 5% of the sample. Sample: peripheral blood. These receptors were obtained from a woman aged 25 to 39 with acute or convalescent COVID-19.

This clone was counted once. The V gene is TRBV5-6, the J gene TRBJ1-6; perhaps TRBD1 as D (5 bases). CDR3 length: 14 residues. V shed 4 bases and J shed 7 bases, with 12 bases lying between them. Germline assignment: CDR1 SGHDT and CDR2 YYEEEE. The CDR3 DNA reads TGTGCCAGCAGCCTCGGTAGGGGCAATTCACCCCTCCACTTT. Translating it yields CASSLGRGNSPLHF.

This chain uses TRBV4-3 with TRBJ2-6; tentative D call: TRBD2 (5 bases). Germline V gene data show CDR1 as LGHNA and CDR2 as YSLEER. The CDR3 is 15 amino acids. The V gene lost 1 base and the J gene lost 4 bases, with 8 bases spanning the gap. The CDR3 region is CASSQVTGGANVLTF. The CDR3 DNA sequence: TGCGCCAGCAGCCAAGTCACGGGAGGGGCCAACGTCCTGACTTTC.

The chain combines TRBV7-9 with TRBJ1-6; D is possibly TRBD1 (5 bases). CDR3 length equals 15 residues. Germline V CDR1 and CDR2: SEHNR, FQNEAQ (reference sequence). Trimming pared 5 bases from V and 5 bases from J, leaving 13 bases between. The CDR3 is CASSPLGRDNSPLHF. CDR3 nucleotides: TGTGCCAGCAGCCCCTTAGGCAGGGATAATTCACCCCTCCACTTT.

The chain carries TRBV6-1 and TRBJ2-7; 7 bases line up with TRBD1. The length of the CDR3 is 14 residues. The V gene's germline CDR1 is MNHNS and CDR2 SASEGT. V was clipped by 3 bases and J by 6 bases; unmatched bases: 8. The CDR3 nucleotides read TGTGCCAGCAGTGATAGGGGGCCCTCTGGCGAGCAGTACTTC. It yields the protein CASSDRGPSGEQYF.

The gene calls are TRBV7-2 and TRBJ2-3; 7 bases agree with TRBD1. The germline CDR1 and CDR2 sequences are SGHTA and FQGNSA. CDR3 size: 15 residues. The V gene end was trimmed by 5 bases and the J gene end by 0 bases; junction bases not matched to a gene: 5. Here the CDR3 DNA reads TGTGCCAGCAGCCACGGGACAGCTAGCACAGATACGCAGTATTTT. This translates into CASSHGTASTDTQYF.

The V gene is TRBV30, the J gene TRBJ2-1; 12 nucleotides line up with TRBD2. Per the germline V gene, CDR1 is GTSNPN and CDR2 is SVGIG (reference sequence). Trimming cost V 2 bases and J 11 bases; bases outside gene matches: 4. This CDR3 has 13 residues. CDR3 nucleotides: TGTGCCTGGAGTCCAGGACTAGCGGGAAAGCAGTTCTTC. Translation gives CAWSPGLAGKQFF.

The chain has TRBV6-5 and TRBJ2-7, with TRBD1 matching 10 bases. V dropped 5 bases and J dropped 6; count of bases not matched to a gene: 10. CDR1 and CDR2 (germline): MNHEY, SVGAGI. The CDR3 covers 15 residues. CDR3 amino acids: CASSRTGGLLGEQYF. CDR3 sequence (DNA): TGTGCCAGCAGTAGGACAGGGGGTCTCCTGGGCGAGCAGTACTTC.

CDR3 sequence reads: CASTFTRQAKRGGPQYF. CDR3 nucleotides: TGTGCCAGCACCTTTACTAGACAAGCAAAGAGGGGGGGGCCGCAGTATTTT. V and J are TRBV3-1 (or the pseudogene TRBV3-2) and TRBJ2-3, with D possibly being TRBD2 (7 bases). Per the germline V gene, CDR1 is LGHDT and CDR2 is YNNKEL (reference sequence). The CDR3 is made up of 17 amino acids. The ends were cut back, 7 bases at V and 10 bases at J, with 30 bases in the middle.

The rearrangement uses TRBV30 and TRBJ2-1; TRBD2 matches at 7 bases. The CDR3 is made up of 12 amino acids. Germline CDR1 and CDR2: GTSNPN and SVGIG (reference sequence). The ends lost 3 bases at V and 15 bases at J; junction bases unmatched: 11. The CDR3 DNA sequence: TGTGCCTGGAGCGCCAGCGGGGCAGGTGGGTTCTTC. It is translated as CAWSASGAGGFF.

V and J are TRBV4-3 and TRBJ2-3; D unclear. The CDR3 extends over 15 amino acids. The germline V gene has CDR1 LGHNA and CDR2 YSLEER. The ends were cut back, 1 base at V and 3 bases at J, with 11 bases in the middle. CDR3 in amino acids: CASSQGGSATDTQYF. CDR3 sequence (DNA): TGCGCCAGCAGCCAAGGAGGTTCAGCTACAGATACGCAGTATTTT.

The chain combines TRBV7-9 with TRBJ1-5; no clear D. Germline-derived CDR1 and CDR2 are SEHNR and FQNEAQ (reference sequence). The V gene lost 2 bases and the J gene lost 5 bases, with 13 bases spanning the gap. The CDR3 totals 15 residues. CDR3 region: CASSLSTVPHQPQHF. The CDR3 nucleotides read TGTGCCAGCAGCTTATCTACCGTCCCCCATCAGCCCCAGCATTTT.

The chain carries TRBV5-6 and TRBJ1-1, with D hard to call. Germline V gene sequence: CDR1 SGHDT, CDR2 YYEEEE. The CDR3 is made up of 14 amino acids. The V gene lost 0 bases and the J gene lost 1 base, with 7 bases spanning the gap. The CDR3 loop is CASSLVTPNTEAFF. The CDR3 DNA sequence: TGTGCCAGCAGCTTGGTCACACCGAACACTGAAGCTTTCTTT.

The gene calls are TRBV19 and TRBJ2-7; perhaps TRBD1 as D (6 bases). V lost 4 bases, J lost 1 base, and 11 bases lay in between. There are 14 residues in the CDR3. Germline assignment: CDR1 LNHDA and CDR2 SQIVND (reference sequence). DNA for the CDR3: TGTGCCAGTAGTACCACAGGGTTTTCCTACGAGCAGTACTTC. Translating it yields CASSTTGFSYEQYF.

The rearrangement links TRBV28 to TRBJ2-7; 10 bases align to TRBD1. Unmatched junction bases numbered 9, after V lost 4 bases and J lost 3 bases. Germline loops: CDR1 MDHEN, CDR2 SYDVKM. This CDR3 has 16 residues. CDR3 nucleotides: TGTGCCAGCAGTTCACCCTCCGGGACAGGGGTCTACGAGCAGTACTTC. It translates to CASSSPSGTGVYEQYF.

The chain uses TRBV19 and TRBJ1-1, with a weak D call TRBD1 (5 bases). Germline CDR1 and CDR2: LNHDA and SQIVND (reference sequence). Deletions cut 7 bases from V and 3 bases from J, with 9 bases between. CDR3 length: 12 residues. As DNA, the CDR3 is TGTGCCAGTAAAACAGGTTACACTGAAGCTTTCTTT. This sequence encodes CASKTGYTEAFF.

DNA for the CDR3: TGTGCCAGCAGCCAGAGCGGGGGGCTAAATGAGCAGTTCTTC. Its translation: CASSQSGGLNEQFF. The chain uses TRBV28 and TRBJ2-1; 9 bases align to TRBD2. CDR1 and CDR2 from the germline V gene are MDHEN and SYDVKM. This CDR3 spans 14 amino acids. V lost 6 bases and J lost 7; bases outside the gene matches: 7.